This T cell receptor beta chain originates from a study of blood T cell repertoires in COVID-19. Study as a whole: Nucleic acid was either cDNA or gDNA, and it came from T cells, B-cell-depleted T cells, or PBMCs.

Original data processing: For nucleated cells, counts were estimated from reference gene primer amplification. Using immunoSEQ multiplex PCR, the repertoire was profiled, and TCRdb retains in-frame clones only, with some absent. The V and J calls and the clone size are those of that table, but D and trimming were determined from the DNA. Here the sample spans about 200,000 clones, around four fifths being singletons. V dropped 10 bases and J dropped 0; count of bases not matched to a gene: 13. Germline CDR1 MDHEN, CDR2 SYDVKM. The CDR3 is made up of 17 amino acids. The participants were between about 18 and 90 years old and came from some 25 US areas. For recovered donors of Cohort 3, there were two negative PCRs, clearance, or symptom resolution.

This TCR derives from a middle-aged man who had recovered from COVID-19. The chain combines TRBV28 with TRBJ2-4; 9 bases fit TRBD1. The sequenced sample consisted of PBMCs or T cells enriched from blood (not recorded which). The CDR3 loop reads CAISPGTGILAKNIQYF. The CDR3 bases are TGTGCCATCTCCCCCGGGACAGGGATTCTAGCCAAAAACATTCAGTACTTC.